This T cell receptor beta chain was sequenced for a study of control samples from healthy donors and cancer patients. The CDR3 consists of 16 residues. CDR1 and CDR2 (germline): SNHLY, FYNNEI. Trimming took 4 bases from V and 1 from J; bases not matched to a gene: 5. Here immunoSEQ multiplex PCR was the method, and the copy in TCRdb shows in-frame clones only, minus some. Of approximately 110,000 clones detected, 91% appear once; the ten largest clones hold almost 8%. The genes are TRBV2 and TRBJ2-2; 8 positions agree with TRBD1. Sequences were obtained from blood. This TCR derives from a woman between 18 and 29 years old in good health. CDR3 DNA sequence: TGTGCCAGCAGTGGGATGGGACAGGTGAACACCGGGGAGCTGTTTTTT. Encoded protein: CASSGMGQVNTGELFF. Based on the CDR3 plus reference TRBV2 and TRBJ2-2, the full variable domain is EPEVTQTPSHQVTQMGQEVILRCVPISNHLYFYWYRQILGQKVEFLVSFYNNEISEKSEIFDDQFSVERPDGSNFTLKIRSTKLEDSAMYFCASSGMGQVNTGELFFGEGSRLTVL.